This T cell receptor beta chain was captured in a study of cytomegalovirus exposure and HLA in healthy donors. Study-level findings and limits: The later analysis indicated that the majority of CMV-associated TCR beta chains appeared HLA-restricted.

For this clone: Its antigen is currently unknown.

The primer mix had 60 Vbeta and 13 Jbeta primers. Clones were sequenced by immunoSEQ multiplex PCR, and TCRdb holds only the in-frame ones, with some missing. The table lists fewer than 200,000 clones, around 75% of them singletons. The clonotype comes from a woman between 45 and 60 years old in good health and CMV-seropositive. Sample: PBMCs.

The CDR3 loop is CASSPGQGTGELFF. CDR3 nucleotide sequence: TGTGCCAGCTCCCCTGGACAGGGCACCGGGGAGCTGTTTTTT. J is TRBJ2-2 and V is TRBV18; 8 positions agree with TRBD1. Per the germline V gene, CDR1 is KGHSH and CDR2 is LQKENI. This CDR3 region has 14 residues. V lost 6 bases and J lost 4; bases outside the gene matches: 4.